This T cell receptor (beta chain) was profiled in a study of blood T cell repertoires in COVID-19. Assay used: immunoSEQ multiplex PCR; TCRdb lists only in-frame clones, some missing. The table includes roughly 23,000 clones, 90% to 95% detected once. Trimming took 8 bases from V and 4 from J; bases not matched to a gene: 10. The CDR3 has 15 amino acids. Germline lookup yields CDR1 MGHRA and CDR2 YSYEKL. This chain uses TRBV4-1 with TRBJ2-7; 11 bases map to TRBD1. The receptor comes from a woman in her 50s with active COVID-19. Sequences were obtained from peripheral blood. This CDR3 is CASRLVDRGLYEQYF. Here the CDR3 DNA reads TGCGCCAGCCGATTGGTGGACAGGGGGCTATACGAGCAGTACTTC.